A selection of T cell receptor beta chains follows, all from one sample in a study of beta chain features in type 1 diabetes. Sequenced by immunoSEQ multiplex PCR; TCRdb stores in-frame clones only, minus some. The sample has fewer than 650,000 clones, roughly a sixth seen once; the top ten hold more than 0.08%. Input material: naive CD4+ T cells from blood. These TCRs come from a man aged 18 to 29 in good health. Each CDR3 is given with its conserved first and last residue. The D gene is left open where the match is weak. Clone size is not always given. Where it is, it says once, few, many or a class for expanded clones.

J	V	size	D	CDR3	DNA
TRBJ1-2	TRBV7-3	NA	NA	CASSLKSVGRHGYTF	TGTGCCAGCAGCTTAAAATCAGTGGGACGGCATGGCTACACCTTC
TRBJ1-2	TRBV18	NA	NA	CASSAGPDYGYTF	TGTGCCAGCTCAGCCGGGCCTGACTATGGCTACACCTTC
TRBJ2-7	TRBV7-2	few	TRBD2	CASSLGSGRTYEQYF	TGTGCCAGCAGCCTGGGCAGCGGGAGAACCTACGAGCAGTACTTC
TRBJ2-1	TRBV19	few	NA	CASSTLSEVRQFF	TGTGCCAGTAGTACTCTCTCTGAGGTCCGGCAGTTCTTC
TRBJ1-1	TRBV27	NA	NA	CASSLYTGKAEAFF	TGTGCCAGCAGTTTATACACAGGGAAGGCTGAAGCTTTCTTT
TRBJ2-6	TRBV18	few	NA	CASSPGAGANVLTF	TGTGCCAGCTCACCGGGGGCTGGGGCCAACGTCCTGACTTTC
TRBJ1-5	TRBV5-4	few	NA	CASSLRELQHNQPQHF	TGTGCCAGCAGCTTACGGGAATTACAGCACAATCAGCCCCAGCATTTT
TRBJ2-3	TRBV19	NA	NA	CASSSASTDTQYF	TGTGCCAGTAGTAGCGCGAGCACAGATACGCAGTATTTT
TRBJ1-1	TRBV9	NA	NA	CASSVGRGEAFF	TGTGCCAGCAGCGTGGGTCGGGGTGAAGCTTTCTTT
TRBJ2-5	TRBV20-1	NA	NA	CSAPTRETQYF	TGCAGTGCCCCCACGAGAGAGACCCAGTACTTC
TRBJ2-6	TRBV4-1	many	NA	CASSQDQGSGANVLTF	TGCGCCAGCAGCCAAGATCAGGGTTCTGGGGCCAACGTCCTGACTTTC
TRBJ2-7	TRBV28	few	NA	CASSLYSAYEQYF	TGTGCCAGCAGTTTGTACAGCGCCTACGAGCAGTACTTC
TRBJ2-7	TRBV25-1	few	TRBD2	CASSLTSGNVNEQYF	TGTGCCAGCAGCCTCACTAGCGGGAATGTCAACGAGCAGTACTTC
TRBJ2-7	TRBV4-1	NA	TRBD1	CASSLGPGQDYEQYF	TGCGCCAGCAGCCTTGGACCGGGACAGGACTACGAGCAGTACTTC
TRBJ2-3	TRBV5-4	NA	NA	CASSWAGTDTQYF	TGTGCCAGCAGCTGGGCGGGTACAGATACGCAGTATTTT
TRBJ2-7	TRBV5-4	NA	TRBD1	CASSPRTGSYEQYF	TGTGCCAGCAGCCCAAGGACAGGTTCCTACGAGCAGTACTTC
TRBJ1-1	TRBV9	NA	NA	CASSVATTASRGTEAFF	TGTGCCAGCAGCGTAGCTACGACAGCCTCACGAGGAACTGAAGCTTTCTTT
TRBJ2-5	TRBV7-2	NA	NA	CASSLGRAQETQYF	TGTGCCAGCAGCTTAGGGCGGGCACAAGAGACCCAGTACTTC
TRBJ2-4	TRBV2	NA	TRBD1	CASRWTGDIQYF	TGTGCCAGTCGTTGGACAGGTGACATTCAGTACTTC
TRBJ2-3	TRBV5-1	few	NA	CASSLSVFPDTQYF	TGCGCCAGCAGCTTGTCGGTTTTCCCCGATACGCAGTATTTT
TRBJ2-5	TRBV10-3	few	TRBD2	CAISGRAGETQYF	TGTGCCATCTCCGGGAGAGCGGGGGAGACCCAGTACTTC
TRBJ2-5	TRBV5-4	NA	NA	CASSPTSGPQETQYF	TGTGCCAGCAGCCCCACATCGGGACCGCAAGAGACCCAGTACTTC
TRBJ1-2	TRBV5-1	few	TRBD1	CASSDGQGAAGYTF	TGCGCCAGCAGCGACGGACAGGGGGCGGCTGGCTACACCTTC
TRBJ2-7	TRBV18	NA	TRBD2	CASSRGVYEQYF	TGTGCCAGCTCCCGGGGGGTCTACGAGCAGTACTTC
TRBJ2-1	TRBV2	few	NA	CASSLDSGNEQFF	TGTGCCAGCAGTCTAGATAGCGGCAATGAGCAGTTCTTC
TRBJ2-5	TRBV2	few	NA	CASSDRDFLETQYF	TGTGCCAGCAGCGACCGGGACTTTTTAGAGACCCAGTACTTC
TRBJ2-1	TRBV19	few	TRBD1	CASSITGTGGFNEQFF	TGTGCCAGTAGTATTACCGGGACAGGGGGTTTTAATGAGCAGTTCTTC
TRBJ2-3	TRBV6-4	few	NA	CASSVDSTDTQYF	TGTGCCAGCAGCGTAGACAGCACAGATACGCAGTATTTT
TRBJ2-1	TRBV27	few	TRBD1	CASSLRDRAYNEQFF	TGTGCCAGCAGTTTAAGGGACAGGGCTTACAATGAGCAGTTCTTC
TRBJ2-7	TRBV5-1	few	NA	CASSLAGHSSYEQYF	TGCGCCAGCAGCTTGGCCGGGCACAGCTCCTACGAGCAGTACTTC